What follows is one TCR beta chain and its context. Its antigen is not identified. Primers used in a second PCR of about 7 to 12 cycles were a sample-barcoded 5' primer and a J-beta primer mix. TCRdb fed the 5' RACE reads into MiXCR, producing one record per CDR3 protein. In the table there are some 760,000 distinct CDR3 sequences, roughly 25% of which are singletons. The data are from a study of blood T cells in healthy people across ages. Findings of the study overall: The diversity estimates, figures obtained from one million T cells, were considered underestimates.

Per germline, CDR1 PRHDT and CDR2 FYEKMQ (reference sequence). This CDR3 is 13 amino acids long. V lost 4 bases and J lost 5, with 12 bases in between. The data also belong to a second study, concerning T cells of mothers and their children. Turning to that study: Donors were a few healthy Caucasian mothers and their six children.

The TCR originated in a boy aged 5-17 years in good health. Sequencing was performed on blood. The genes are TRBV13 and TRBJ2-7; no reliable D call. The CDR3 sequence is CASSSGRTHEQYF. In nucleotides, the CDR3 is TGTGCCAGCAGCTCCGGACGAACCCACGAGCAGTACTTC.